This T cell receptor beta chain was sequenced in a study of cytotoxic CD8 clonotypes in ibrutinib-treated CLL. The table came from immunoSEQ multiplex PCR; TCRdb's copy has only in-frame clones and leaves some out. The sample holds about 300,000 clones, about 72% seen once. Germline CDR1 MDHEN, CDR2 SYDVKM. Unmatched junction bases numbered 15, after V lost 4 bases and J lost 5 bases. This CDR3 is 17 amino acids long. This clone was counted a single time. The clonotype comes from a human donor with chronic lymphocytic leukemia. The rearrangement links TRBV28 to TRBJ2-3, with 7 positions matching TRBD2. This sample comprised PBMCs, obtained at disease progression, from a patient treated with ibrutinib. CDR3 nucleotide sequence: TGTGCCAGCAGTTCCCTTAGACTAGCACAATGGGGAGATACGCAGTATTTT. This codes for CASSSLRLAQWGDTQYF.